Sequencing of this T cell receptor beta chain was carried out in a study of blood T cell repertoires in COVID-19. Original analysis: From reference gene primer amplification, estimates of nucleated cell counts were derived. The table came from immunoSEQ multiplex PCR; TCRdb's copy has only in-frame clones and leaves some out. V, J and clone size are those of that table, while D and trimming were read from the DNA. The table includes about 160,000 clones, approximately 87% detected once. Seattle's cohort entered during active infection and was followed longitudinally. This TCR came from a woman in her sixties or seventies with COVID-19, enrolled during active disease. Sequences were obtained from peripheral blood.

The CDR3 protein is CASSLGVGQGVSYNSPLHF. The CDR3 region has the DNA TGCGCCAGCAGCTTGGGTGTTGGGCAGGGGGTCTCCTATAATTCACCCCTCCACTTT. The chain carries TRBV5-1 and TRBJ1-6, with 7 nucleotides matching TRBD1. Germline loops: CDR1 SGHRS, CDR2 YFSETQ. The V and J ends lost 0 bases and 0 bases, in that order; junction bases with no gene match: 9. The CDR3 length is 19 residues.